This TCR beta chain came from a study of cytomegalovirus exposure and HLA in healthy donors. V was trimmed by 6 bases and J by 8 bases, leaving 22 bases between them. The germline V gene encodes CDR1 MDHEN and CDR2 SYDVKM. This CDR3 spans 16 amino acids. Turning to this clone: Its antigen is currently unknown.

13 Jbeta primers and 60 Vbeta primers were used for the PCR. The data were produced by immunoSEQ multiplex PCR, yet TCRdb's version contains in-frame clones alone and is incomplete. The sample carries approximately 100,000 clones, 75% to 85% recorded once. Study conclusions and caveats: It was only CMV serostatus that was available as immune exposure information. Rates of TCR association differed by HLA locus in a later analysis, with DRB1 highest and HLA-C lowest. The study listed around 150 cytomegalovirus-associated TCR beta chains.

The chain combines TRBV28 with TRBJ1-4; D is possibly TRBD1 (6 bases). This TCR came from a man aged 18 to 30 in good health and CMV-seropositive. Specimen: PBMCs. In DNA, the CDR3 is TGTGCCAGCAGCCAGTTAAAACAGGGTTTGGTGGAAAAACTGTTTTTT. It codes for CASSQLKQGLVEKLFF.